This TCR beta chain was sequenced for a study of molecular identifiers for immune sequencing clone quantification (dated by TCRdb to between 2017 and 2018). At the level of the whole study: For a replicate experiment, RNA from around 20,000 or 100,000 naive CD8 T cells was divided into five aliquots, of which four were sequenced. This methods study used CD8 T cells to benchmark TCR RNA copy counting and molecular-identifier clustering-based TCR repertoire sequencing (MIDCIRS). Broader findings and caveats from the paper: Even against a background of about a million naive CD8 T cells, spiked-in Jurkat TCR RNA amounting to a single cell's worth was reported to be detectable. When barcode sub-clustering was left out, chimeric consensus sequences inflated TCR diversity, with chimeras reaching as high as 47%. Spiked-in Jurkat TCR RNA (around nine copies' worth), which is not part of the donor repertoire, was contained in the naive libraries. Identical TCR molecules sharing a barcode could cause highly expanded clone sizes to be underestimated. Modeling estimated 2.5 to 3 recovered TCR RNA copies per cell, compared with roughly 10 by digital PCR, which implies about 30% capture efficiency. In CMV-specific effector cells, over 98% of molecules were held by clones above 20 RNA copies, whereas under 1% of molecules were held by such clones in naive cells.

Naive CD8 T cell libraries were made from approximately 20,000 to 1,000,000 sorted cells using 10%, 30% or 50% of purified RNA. Naive CD8 T cells were FACS-sorted as CD8+CD4-CCR7+CD45RA+ on a BD FACSAria II into RLT Plus buffer. To test detection sensitivity, Jurkat RNA equal to under 13 TCR copies was added to samples of roughly 18,000-1,100,000 naive CD8 T cells. CD8 T cells were enriched using RosetteSep CD8+ T Cell Enrichment Cocktail and Ficoll-Paque, and the enriched cells then underwent ACK red cell lysis. On this clonotype: Its target antigen remains unknown. Base qualities are not provided; no much larger clone lies one nucleotide away.

From cysteine to phenylalanine, the CDR3 is 15 amino acids long. CDR3 DNA is the only sequence kept; it has 45 bases, read in frame from the first base. Compared with germline, V lacks 4 bases and J lacks 4 bases; bases without a gene match: 3. From the germline V gene (reference sequence), CDR1 is SEHNR and CDR2 is FQNEAQ. Library creation used PCR. Instrument used: Illumina HiSeq 4000. Bulk TCR libraries were generated as previously described, with the TCR primers listed in Table S5 used. The Qiagen AllPrep DNA/RNA kit was used to purify total RNA. Before analysis, reads from multiple sequencing runs of the same library were pooled. Under the source paper's analysis protocol: Reads were retained only if an exact TCR constant sequence was present, and the retained reads were trimmed to 150 nt and grouped according to their 12-nt molecular barcodes. Reads inside each barcode group were sub-clustered using a 15% Levenshtein threshold, and a quality-weighted consensus sequence was constructed for each RNA molecule. Non-functional sequences were excluded, and lower-count sequences lying one edit away from another sequence were also excluded. On the basis of fitting two negative binomial distributions, barcode sub-clusters with fewer than 20% of the maximum read count were discarded. TCRdb reprocessed the public reads (quality trimming at Q25 with fastp, clone calling with MiXCR) and kept in-frame beta chains. Rows are combined by CDR3 protein, so each entry shows the most common genes and DNA. TCRdb's processing, not the study's, gives the V and J calls here. This sample is represented by fewer than 25,000 distinct CDR3 sequences; over 15% of them were singletons. The leading ten clones occupy around 1% of the sample.

The chain uses TRBV7-9 and TRBJ2-2; 10 central bases correspond to TRBD1. Sequencing input: naive CD8+ T cells from blood, with Jurkat cell RNA spiked in. What this sample's cell subset or site label stands for: FACS-sorted CD8+CD4-CCR7+CD45RA+ naive T cells. The receptor's source is a human donor in good health. Some libraries in this study had Jurkat cell RNA spiked in. For the CDR3, the sequence is CASSWGTGVTGELFF. The DNA sequence follows: TGTGCCAGCAGCTGGGGGACAGGGGTCACCGGGGAGCTGTTTTTT.